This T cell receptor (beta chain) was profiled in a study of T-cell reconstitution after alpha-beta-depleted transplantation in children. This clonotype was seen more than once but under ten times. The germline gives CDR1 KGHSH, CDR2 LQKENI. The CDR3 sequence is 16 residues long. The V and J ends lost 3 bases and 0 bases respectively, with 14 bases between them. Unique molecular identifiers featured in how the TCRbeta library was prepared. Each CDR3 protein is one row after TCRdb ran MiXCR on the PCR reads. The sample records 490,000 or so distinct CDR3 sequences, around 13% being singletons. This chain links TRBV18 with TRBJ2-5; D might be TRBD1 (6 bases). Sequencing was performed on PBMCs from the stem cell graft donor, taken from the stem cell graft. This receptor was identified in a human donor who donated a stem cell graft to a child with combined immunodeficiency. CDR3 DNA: TGTGCCAGCTCACCTTCCTTACCAGGGGACCAAGAGACCCAGTACTTC. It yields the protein CASSPSLPGDQETQYF.